The 26 T cell receptor beta chains below were found in one sample sequenced in a study of T cell responses to AZD1222 COVID-19 vaccine. The assay was immunoSEQ multiplex PCR, and TCRdb's table has in-frame clones only and misses some. The top ten hold 0.99% of the sample, which has approximately 190,000 clones, approximately 91% seen once. The source material was peripheral blood, sampled on day 0 of AZD1222 vaccination. These receptors all stem from an adult in good health.

V and J are TRBV28 and TRBJ1-5; D is unclear. Germline V gene data show CDR1 as MDHEN and CDR2 as SYDVKM. CDR3 length: 15 residues. V was pared by 3 bases and J by 2 bases, with 11 bases between. The CDR3 is CASSFGPHGNQPQHF. The CDR3 region has the DNA TGTGCCAGCAGTTTTGGACCCCACGGCAATCAGCCCCAGCATTTT. The entire variable domain, with the rest obtained from reference TRBV28 and TRBJ1-5, is as follows: DVKVTQSSRYLVKRTGEKVFLECVQDMDHENMFWYRQDPGLGLRLIYFSYDVKMKEKGDIPEGYSVSREKKERFSLILESASTNQTSMYLCASSFGPHGNQPQHFGDGTRLSIL.

This clone was found once. This chain connects TRBV15 to TRBJ2-1, with D unresolved. CDR3 size: 15 residues. V was clipped by 3 bases and J by 5 bases, with 14 bases between them. Germline CDR1 LNHNV, CDR2 YYDKDF (reference sequence). CDR3 protein: CATSRGRLADNEQFF. CDR3 bases: TGTGCCACCAGCAGGGGTCGACTGGCGGACAATGAGCAGTTCTTC. The full variable domain, with the rest looked up from reference TRBV15 and TRBJ2-1, is DAMVIQNPRYQVTQFGKPVTLSCSQTLNHNVMYWYQQKSSQAPKLLFHYYDKDFNNEADTPDNFQSRRPNTSFCFLDIRSPGLGDTAMYLCATSRGRLADNEQFFGPGTRLTVL.

The chain carries TRBV9 and TRBJ2-1, with D hard to call. Trimming stripped 3 bases from V and 5 bases from J, with 12 bases between. There are 14 residues in the CDR3. Germline assignment: CDR1 SGDLS and CDR2 YYNGEE. The CDR3: CASSGLYRDNEQFF. CDR3 in DNA: TGTGCCAGCAGCGGACTCTACAGAGACAATGAGCAGTTCTTC.

The V gene is TRBV6-5, the J gene TRBJ2-6; D call uncertain. This CDR3 contains 12 residues. The V gene's germline CDR1 is MNHEY and CDR2 SVGAGI. V lost 7 bases to trimming and J lost 1 base, with 2 bases between them. This CDR3 is CASKSGANVLTF. In DNA form, the CDR3 reads TGTGCCAGCAAATCTGGGGCCAACGTCCTGACTTTC.

The chain is built from TRBV5-1 and TRBJ1-6, with 8 bases identical to TRBD1. V dropped 5 bases and J dropped 8; count of bases not matched to a gene: 6. This CDR3 has 14 residues. The germline gives CDR1 SGHRS, CDR2 YFSETQ. CDR3 nucleotide sequence: TGCGCCAGCAGGTTGCAGGACAGGGATTCACCCCTCCACTTT. Its translation: CASRLQDRDSPLHF.

The CDR3 loop is CASSLDFVETYEQYF. CDR3 bases: TGTGCCAGCAGCTTAGACTTCGTCGAAACCTACGAGCAGTACTTC. The chain carries TRBV11-2 and TRBJ2-7, with no clear D. Germline V gives CDR1 SGHAT, CDR2 FQNNGV. The CDR3 contains 15 residues. With 0 bases removed from V and 2 bases from J, the gap between germline ends came to 11 bases.

The chain joins TRBV2 to TRBJ1-2; D gene unclear. The CDR3 loop spans 13 amino acids. Looked up from germline, CDR1 is SNHLY and CDR2 is FYNNEI. The germline V and J ends were trimmed by 5 bases and 3 bases, with 10 bases remaining between them. CDR3 residues: CASSPRQDYGYTF. Written as DNA, the CDR3 is TGTGCCAGCAGTCCTCGACAAGACTATGGCTACACCTTC.

The rearrangement links TRBV4-1 to TRBJ1-4; D is ambiguous. The CDR3 has 19 amino acids. With 2 bases removed from V and 0 bases from J, the gap between germline ends came to 19 bases. The germline V gene encodes CDR1 MGHRA and CDR2 YSYEKL. The CDR3 protein is CASSQFVLLDGATNEKLFF. The CDR3 DNA is TGCGCCAGCAGCCAATTTGTTCTCTTGGACGGTGCAACTAATGAAAAACTGTTTTTT.

The rearrangement links TRBV25-1 to TRBJ1-5; unclear D gene. The CDR3 is 14 residues long. V was pared by 3 bases and J by 1 base, with 7 bases between. In germline, CDR1 is MGHDK, CDR2 SYGVNS. The CDR3, as DNA: TGTGCCAGCAGTGACAGAGCCAGCAATCAGCCCCAGCATTTT. Translation: CASSDRASNQPQHF.

This clone showed up just once. The J gene is TRBJ1-2, the V gene TRBV5-1; 9 bases are shared with TRBD1. This CDR3 is built from 14 residues. Germline-derived CDR1 and CDR2 are SGHRS and YFSETQ. V gave up 0 bases and J gave up 3 bases; unmatched junction bases: 0. CDR3 DNA: TGCGCCAGCAGCTTGGGACAGGGGGACTATGGCTACACCTTC. Translating gives CASSLGQGDYGYTF. Using reference TRBV5-1 and TRBJ1-2 for the parts outside the CDR3, the full variable domain is KAGVTQTPRYLIKTRGQQVTLSCSPISGHRSVSWYQQTPGQGLQFLFEYFSETQRNKGNFPGRFSGRQFSNSRSEMNVSTLELGDSALYLCASSLGQGDYGYTFGSGTRLTVV.

The V gene is TRBV21-1, the J gene TRBJ1-6. TRBV21-1 has pseudogene status. The CDR3 totals 13 residues. This CDR3 is CASTQRVSSPLHF. The CDR3 DNA is TGTGCCAGCACCCAGAGGGTAAGCTCACCCCTCCACTTT.

The chain recombines TRBV21-1 with TRBJ2-7; the table assigns TRBD2, which was not confirmed against the DNA. TRBV21-1 is a pseudogene. The CDR3 length is 16 residues. CDR3 region: CASSQERRIRSYEQYF. DNA of the CDR3: TGTGCCAGCAGCCAAGAGAGGAGGATTCGCTCCTACGAGCAGTACTTC.

This chain uses TRBV5-4 with TRBJ2-5, with D unclear. V was shortened by 0 bases and J by 1 base, with 1 base between the two germline ends. Germline V gene lookup returns CDR1 SGHNT and CDR2 YYREEE (reference sequence). There are 12 residues in the CDR3. The CDR3 here is CASSLVQETQYF. In nucleotides, the CDR3 is TGTGCCAGCAGCTTGGTCCAAGAGACCCAGTACTTC.

This chain connects TRBV3-1 (or the pseudogene TRBV3-2) to TRBJ2-1; TRBD2 agrees at 7 bases. Trimming took 4 bases from V and 0 from J; bases not matched to a gene: 3. The CDR3 is 15 residues long. Germline V gene sequence: CDR1 LGHDT, CDR2 YNNKEL (reference sequence). The DNA for the CDR3 is TGTGCCAGCAGCCGGCAGCGGGGCTCCTACAATGAGCAGTTCTTC. This codes for CASSRQRGSYNEQFF.

V and J are TRBV4-1 and TRBJ1-4; 10 positions agree with TRBD1. The germline gives CDR1 MGHRA, CDR2 YSYEKL. This CDR3 is 18 amino acids long. The V segment lost 3 bases and the J segment 1 base; nucleotides outside the gene matches: 8. The CDR3 reads CASSQRDRGYQTNEKLFF. The CDR3, as DNA: TGCGCCAGCAGCCAGAGGGACAGGGGTTATCAAACTAATGAAAAACTGTTTTTT.

This sequence joins TRBV2 and TRBJ2-2; D gene unclear. The V gene's germline CDR1 is SNHLY and CDR2 FYNNEI. V gave up 7 bases and J gave up 1 base, with 10 bases separating them. CDR3 length: 14 amino acids. CDR3 nucleotide sequence: TGTGCCAGCACCGAAAACAGGAACACCGGGGAGCTGTTTTTT. Encoded protein: CASTENRNTGELFF.

The chain employs TRBV6-5 and TRBJ2-5; the D gene is possibly TRBD2 (6 bases). This CDR3 contains 14 residues. V was pared by 6 bases and J by 5 bases, with 16 bases between. Germline assignment: CDR1 MNHEY and CDR2 SVGAGI. For the CDR3, the DNA is TGTGCCAGCAGCCGCGGGGACTCCCGGGAGACCCAGTACTTC. It translates to CASSRGDSRETQYF.

The chain joins TRBV29-1 to TRBJ2-5; 10 nucleotides align to TRBD1. The CDR3 is 13 amino acids. Germline CDR1 is SQVTM and CDR2 is ANQGSEA. The J segment lost 3 bases and the V segment lost 6 bases, leaving 4 bases of the junction unmatched. This CDR3 reads CSVTGTGEETQYF. The CDR3 DNA reads TGCAGCGTGACCGGGACAGGGGAAGAGACCCAGTACTTC.

The chain couples TRBV12-3 or TRBV12-4 to TRBJ2-1; D is ambiguous. This CDR3 has 12 residues. Trimming shortened V by 1 base and J by 12 bases, and 10 bases separated the two germline ends. The CDR3 coding sequence is TGTGCCAGCAGTTTAGGCAACATAGGGCAGTTCTTC. It specifies CASSLGNIGQFF.

CDR3 DNA: TGTGCCAGCAGTAATCCTACCCCGGGACGAACACCGGCAGATACGCAGTATTTT. Amino acids: CASSNPTPGRTPADTQYF. The genes are TRBV6-2 or TRBV6-3 and TRBJ2-3; possibly TRBD1 or TRBD2 for D (5 bases each). This CDR3 has 18 residues. Germline V lookup: CDR1 MNHEY, CDR2 SVGEGT. V lost 5 bases and J 4 bases, leaving 25 bases between the germline ends.

The V call is TRBV6-5, the J call TRBJ2-5, with no clear D. The CDR3 runs 15 residues. Germline CDR1 and CDR2: MNHEY and SVGAGI. Between the trimmed V and J ends, which lost 2 bases and 1 base, there was a span of 11 bases. The CDR3 DNA reads TGTGCCAGCAGTTACATGGCAGGCAGCCAAGAGACCCAGTACTTC. The encoded protein is CASSYMAGSQETQYF.

J is TRBJ2-1 and V is TRBV7-3, with TRBD2 identical over 13 bases. The V gene's germline CDR1 is SGHTA and CDR2 FQGTGA. The CDR3 totals 17 residues. V shed 4 bases and J 7 bases; nucleotides not matched to a gene: 10. The CDR3 spells CASSSDPGLAGINEQFF. CDR3 in DNA: TGTGCCAGCAGCTCCGATCCGGGACTAGCGGGAATTAATGAGCAGTTCTTC. Looking up the rest from reference TRBV7-3 and TRBJ2-1 gives the full variable domain: GAGVSQTPSNKVTEKGKYVELRCDPISGHTALYWYRQSLGQGPEFLIYFQGTGAADDSGLPNDRFFAVRPEGSVSTLKIQRTERGDSAVYLCASSSDPGLAGINEQFFGPGTRLTVL.

This chain uses TRBV18 with TRBJ2-2; D is uncertain. Germline lookup yields CDR1 KGHSH and CDR2 LQKENI. Trimming left V 0 bases short and J 6 bases short, with 11 bases between. The CDR3 totals 15 residues. The CDR3 loop is CASSPPTWAPGELFF. DNA for the CDR3: TGTGCCAGCTCACCACCCACGTGGGCCCCCGGGGAGCTGTTTTTT.

The chain uses TRBV11-2 and TRBJ2-7; TRBD2 matches 11 bases. The trim removed 1 base at V and 3 bases at J, leaving 5 bases unmatched. CDR1 is SGHAT, CDR2 FQNNGV, per germline. The CDR3 covers 16 residues. The CDR3 DNA follows: TGTGCCAGCAGCTTAGCCCTTCTAGCGGGAGGCTACGAGCAGTACTTC. It yields the protein CASSLALLAGGYEQYF.

The chain combines TRBV14 with TRBJ1-1; maybe TRBD1 (5 bases). The CDR3 contains 15 residues. The ends were cut back, 2 bases at V and 4 bases at J, with 14 bases in the middle. The germline gives CDR1 SGHDN, CDR2 FVKESK. CDR3: CASSQHSGTATEAFF. DNA of the CDR3: TGTGCCAGCAGCCAACATTCCGGGACGGCCACTGAAGCTTTCTTT.

This chain connects TRBV9 to TRBJ2-7; D not certain. The CDR3 runs to 15 residues. V was clipped by 0 bases and J by 3 bases, with 13 bases between them. CDR1 and CDR2 from the germline V gene are SGDLS and YYNGEE. CDR3 coding DNA: TGTGCCAGCAGCGTAGCCTCGGACCCCCTCTACGAGCAGTACTTC. Its translation: CASSVASDPLYEQYF.